This section outlines one T cell receptor (beta chain) sequence together with its context. This entry belongs to a study of shared clonotypes between healthy human individuals. Across the study: Contributing individuals were two females and a few males aged 18 to 49.

TCRdb's copy holds only in-frame clones and misses some; the assay was immunoSEQ multiplex PCR. Among about 1 million clones listed, around 76% were seen once. The CDR3 sequence is 12 residues long. The V gene lost 4 bases and the J gene lost 8 bases, with 12 bases spanning the gap. Germline CDR1 SGHDT, CDR2 YYEEEE. The sequenced sample was memory CD4+ T cells sorted from blood. The subset was: CD45RA-negative fraction. The chain is built from TRBV5-6 and TRBJ1-2; no clear D. The sequence came from a man aged 18-30 years in good health. CDR3 sequence: CASSPGERGYTF. CDR3 bases: TGTGCCAGCAGCCCGGGAGAGAGGGGCTACACCTTC. The entire variable domain, with the rest obtained from reference TRBV5-6 and TRBJ1-2, is as follows: DAGVTQSPTHLIKTRGQQVTLRCSPKSGHDTVSWYQQALGQGPQFIFQYYEEEERQRGNFPDRFSGHQFPNYSSELNVNALLLGDSALYLCASSPGERGYTFGSGTRLTVV.